This T cell receptor beta chain was captured in a study of response to subunit inactivated influenza vaccine. In this sample, this clonotype turned up a few times. TCRdb independently ran MiXCR on the RT-PCR reads; one entry per CDR3 protein. This repertoire shows roughly 620,000 distinct CDR3 sequences, around 10% found once; its top ten account for 8% to 13%. These data were likewise used in another study, on T cells expressing NK-cell markers. Turning to that study: In generating TCR beta cDNA, 5'RACE template switching with UMIs was used. The TCR beta repertoires originated in sorted CD3+CD56+NKG2C+, CD3+CD56+NKG2C- and CD3+CD56-NKG2C+ T cells. Among eight sequenced donors, seven carried HCMV seropositivity while one was seronegative. An anti-gamma-delta TCR antibody restricted sorting to alpha-beta TCR T cells in several experiments. Researchers report these clonotypes also headed the CD3+CD56-NKG2C+ fraction in a handful of donors.

This material consisted of PBMCs from blood, taken on the day of vaccination. The receptor was derived from a man between 50 and 59 years old who received an inactivated influenza vaccine.

CDR3 bases: TGCAGTGCAGAGGGGGTAAACGGAAACACCATATATTTT. Residues: CSAEGVNGNTIYF. The chain couples TRBV20-1 to TRBJ1-3; a weak D match, TRBD1 (6 bases). The CDR3 length is 13 residues. Deletions cut 6 bases from V and 4 bases from J, with 13 bases between. The germline V gene has CDR1 DFQATT and CDR2 SNEGSKA (reference sequence).